This T cell receptor beta chain was found in a study of blood T cells in healthy people across ages. Germline values: CDR1 MDHEN, CDR2 SYDVKM. This CDR3 has 15 amino acids. Comment on this clonotype: This could be a read error, since a much larger clone is one nucleotide away.

Donation came from healthy Caucasian individuals in Russia who were aged 6 to 90. Alongside a J-beta primer mix, a sample-barcoded 5' primer served in a second PCR lasting roughly 6 to 11 cycles. A tag from a template-switch adaptor with 12 random nucleotides marked each cDNA molecule. TCRdb used MiXCR to reprocess the 5' RACE reads, holding one entry per CDR3 protein. This sample yields about 670,000 distinct CDR3 sequences, of which 40% to 65% are seen a single time; around an eighth belongs to the top ten. The source is a woman older than 75 in good health. Material for sequencing was blood. V and J are TRBV28 and TRBJ1-5; no clear D. Here the CDR3 DNA reads TGTGCCAGCAGTTTATTTAGAGGGATTGGTCAGCCCCAGCTTTTT. It translates to CASSLFRGIGQPQLF.